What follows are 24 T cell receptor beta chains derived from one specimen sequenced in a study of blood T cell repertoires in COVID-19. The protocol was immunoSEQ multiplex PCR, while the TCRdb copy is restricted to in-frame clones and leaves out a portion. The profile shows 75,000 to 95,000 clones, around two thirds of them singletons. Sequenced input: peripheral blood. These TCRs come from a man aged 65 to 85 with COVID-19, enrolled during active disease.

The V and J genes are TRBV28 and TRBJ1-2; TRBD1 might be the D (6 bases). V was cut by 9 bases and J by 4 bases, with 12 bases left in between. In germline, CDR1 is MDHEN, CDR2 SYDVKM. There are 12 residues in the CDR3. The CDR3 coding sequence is TGTGCCAGTGGAAGGACAGTCTATGGCTACACCTTC. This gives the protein CASGRTVYGYTF.

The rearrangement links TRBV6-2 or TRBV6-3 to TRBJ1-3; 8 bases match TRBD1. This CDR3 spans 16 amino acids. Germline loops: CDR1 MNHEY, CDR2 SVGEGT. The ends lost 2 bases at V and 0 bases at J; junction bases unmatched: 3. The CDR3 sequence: CASSYLGTGSGNTIYF. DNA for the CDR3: TGTGCCAGCAGTTACCTCGGGACAGGCTCTGGAAACACCATATATTTT.

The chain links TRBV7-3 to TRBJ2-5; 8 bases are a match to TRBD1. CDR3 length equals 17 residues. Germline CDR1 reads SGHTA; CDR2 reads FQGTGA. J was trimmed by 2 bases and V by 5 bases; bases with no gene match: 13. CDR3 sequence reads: CASSPSPGQGGQETQYF. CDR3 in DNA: TGTGCCAGCAGCCCCTCGCCCGGACAGGGCGGACAAGAGACCCAGTACTTC.

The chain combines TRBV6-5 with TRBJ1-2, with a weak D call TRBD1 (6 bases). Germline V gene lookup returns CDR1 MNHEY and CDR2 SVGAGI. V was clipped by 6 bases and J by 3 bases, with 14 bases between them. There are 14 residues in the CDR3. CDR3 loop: CASRRPTGYYGYTF. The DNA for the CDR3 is TGTGCCAGCAGAAGACCTACAGGGTACTATGGCTACACCTTC.

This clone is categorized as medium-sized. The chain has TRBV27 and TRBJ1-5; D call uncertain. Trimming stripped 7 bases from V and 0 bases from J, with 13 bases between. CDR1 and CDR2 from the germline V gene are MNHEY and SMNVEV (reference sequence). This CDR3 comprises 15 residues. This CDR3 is CASKVGGTSNQPQHF. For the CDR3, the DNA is TGTGCCAGCAAGGTCGGCGGAACTAGCAATCAGCCCCAGCATTTT.

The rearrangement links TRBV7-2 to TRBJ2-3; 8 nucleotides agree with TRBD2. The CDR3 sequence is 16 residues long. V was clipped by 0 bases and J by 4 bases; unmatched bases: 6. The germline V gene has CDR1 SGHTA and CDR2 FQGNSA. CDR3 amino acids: CASSLAQGTRSDTQYF. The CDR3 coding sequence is TGTGCCAGCAGCTTAGCGCAGGGGACTAGATCAGATACGCAGTATTTT.

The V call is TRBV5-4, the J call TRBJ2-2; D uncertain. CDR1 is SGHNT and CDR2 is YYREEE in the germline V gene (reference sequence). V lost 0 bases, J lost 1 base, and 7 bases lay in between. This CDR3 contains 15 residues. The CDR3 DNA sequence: TGTGCCAGCAGCTTGGTTGACTGGAACACCGGGGAGCTGTTTTTT. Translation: CASSLVDWNTGELFF.

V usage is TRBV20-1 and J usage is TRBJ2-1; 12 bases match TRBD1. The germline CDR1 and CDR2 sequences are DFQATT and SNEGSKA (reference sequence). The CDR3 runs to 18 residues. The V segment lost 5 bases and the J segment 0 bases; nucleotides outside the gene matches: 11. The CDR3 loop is CSAGGAGTGGFSYNEQFF. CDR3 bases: TGCAGTGCTGGTGGGGCCGGGACAGGGGGCTTCTCCTACAATGAGCAGTTCTTC.

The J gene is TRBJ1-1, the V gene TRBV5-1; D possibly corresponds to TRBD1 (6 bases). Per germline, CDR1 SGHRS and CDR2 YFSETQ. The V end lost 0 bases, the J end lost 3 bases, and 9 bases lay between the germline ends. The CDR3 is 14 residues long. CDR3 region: CASSLEDRYTEAFF. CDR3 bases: TGCGCCAGCAGCTTGGAGGACAGATACACTGAAGCTTTCTTT.

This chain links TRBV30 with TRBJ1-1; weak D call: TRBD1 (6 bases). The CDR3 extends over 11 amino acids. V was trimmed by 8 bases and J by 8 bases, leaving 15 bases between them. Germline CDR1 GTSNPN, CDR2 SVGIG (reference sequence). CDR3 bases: TGTGCCGTAGAGGTTGGGACAGAAGCTTTCTTT. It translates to CAVEVGTEAFF.

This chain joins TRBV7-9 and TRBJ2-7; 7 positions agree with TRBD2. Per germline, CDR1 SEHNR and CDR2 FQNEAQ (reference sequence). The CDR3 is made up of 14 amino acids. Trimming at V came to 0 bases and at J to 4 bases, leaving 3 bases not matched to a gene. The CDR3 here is CASSLAGGSYEQYF. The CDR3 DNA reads TGTGCCAGCAGCTTAGCCGGGGGGTCGTACGAGCAGTACTTC.

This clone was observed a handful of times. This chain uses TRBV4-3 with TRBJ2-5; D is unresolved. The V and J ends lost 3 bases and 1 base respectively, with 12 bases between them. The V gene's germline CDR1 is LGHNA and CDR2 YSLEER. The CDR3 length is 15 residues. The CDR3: CASSQRLAFQETQYF. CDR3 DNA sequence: TGCGCCAGCAGCCAGAGACTGGCGTTCCAAGAGACCCAGTACTTC.

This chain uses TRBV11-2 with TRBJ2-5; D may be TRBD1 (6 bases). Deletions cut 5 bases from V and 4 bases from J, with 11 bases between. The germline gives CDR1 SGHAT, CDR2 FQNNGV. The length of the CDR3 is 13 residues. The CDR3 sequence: CASSLQGSETQYF. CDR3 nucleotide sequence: TGTGCCAGCAGCCTCCAGGGGTCAGAGACCCAGTACTTC. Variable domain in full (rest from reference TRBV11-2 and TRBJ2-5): EAGVAQSPRYKIIEKRQSVAFWCNPISGHATLYWYQQILGQGPKLLIQFQNNGVVDDSQLPKDRFSAERLKGVDSTLKIQPAKLEDSAVYLCASSLQGSETQYFGPGTRLLVL.

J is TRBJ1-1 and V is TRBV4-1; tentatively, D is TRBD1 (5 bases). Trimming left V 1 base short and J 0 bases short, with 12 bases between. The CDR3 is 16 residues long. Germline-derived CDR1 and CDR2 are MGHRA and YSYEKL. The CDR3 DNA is TGCGCCAGCAGCCAAGTAACAGGCCCACTGAACACTGAAGCTTTCTTT. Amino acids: CASSQVTGPLNTEAFF.

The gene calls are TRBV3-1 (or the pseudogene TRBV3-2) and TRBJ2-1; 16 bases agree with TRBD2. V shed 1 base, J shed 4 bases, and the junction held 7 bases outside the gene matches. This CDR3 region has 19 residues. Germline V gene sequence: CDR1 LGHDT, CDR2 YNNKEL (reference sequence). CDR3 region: CASSQVGTSGRAGYNEQFF. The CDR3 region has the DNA TGTGCCAGCAGCCAAGTGGGGACTAGCGGGAGGGCCGGTTACAATGAGCAGTTCTTC.

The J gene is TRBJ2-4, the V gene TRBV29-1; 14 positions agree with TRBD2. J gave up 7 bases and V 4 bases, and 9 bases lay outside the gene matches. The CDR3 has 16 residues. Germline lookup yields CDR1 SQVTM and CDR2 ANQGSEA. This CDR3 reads CSVGGLAGEKGNIQYF. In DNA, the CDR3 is TGCAGCGTTGGGGGACTAGCGGGGGAAAAGGGGAACATTCAGTACTTC.

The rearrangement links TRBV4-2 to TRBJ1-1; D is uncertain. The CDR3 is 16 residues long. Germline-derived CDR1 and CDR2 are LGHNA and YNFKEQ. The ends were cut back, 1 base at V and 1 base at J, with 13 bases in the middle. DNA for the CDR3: TGTGCCAGCAGCCAAGCCCCTCGACTGGGGAACACTGAAGCTTTCTTT. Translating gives CASSQAPRLGNTEAFF.

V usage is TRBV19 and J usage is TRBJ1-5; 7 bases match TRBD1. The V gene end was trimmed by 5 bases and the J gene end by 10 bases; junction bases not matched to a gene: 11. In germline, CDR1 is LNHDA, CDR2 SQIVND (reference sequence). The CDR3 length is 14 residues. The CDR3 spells CASSGGTVPPPQHF. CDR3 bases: TGTGCCAGTAGTGGGGGGACAGTACCTCCCCCCCAGCATTTT. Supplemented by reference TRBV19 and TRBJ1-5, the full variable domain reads DGGITQSPKYLFRKEGQNVTLSCEQNLNHDAMYWYRQDPGQGLRLIYYSQIVNDFQKGDIAEGYSVSREKKESFPLTVTSAQKNPTAFYLCASSGGTVPPPQHFGDGTRLSIL.

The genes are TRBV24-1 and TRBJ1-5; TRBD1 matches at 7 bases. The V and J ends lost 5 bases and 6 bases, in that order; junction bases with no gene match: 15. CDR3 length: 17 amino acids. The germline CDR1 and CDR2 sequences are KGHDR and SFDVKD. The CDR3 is CATSGAGKAGGSQPQHF. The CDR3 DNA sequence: TGTGCCACCAGTGGGGCGGGCAAGGCAGGGGGAAGTCAGCCCCAGCATTTT.

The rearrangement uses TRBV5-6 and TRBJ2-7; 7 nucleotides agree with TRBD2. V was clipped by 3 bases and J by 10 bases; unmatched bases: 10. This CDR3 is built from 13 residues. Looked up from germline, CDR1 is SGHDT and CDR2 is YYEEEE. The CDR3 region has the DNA TGTGCCAGCAGCTCATGGCAACGGGAGGACCAGTACTTC. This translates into CASSSWQREDQYF.

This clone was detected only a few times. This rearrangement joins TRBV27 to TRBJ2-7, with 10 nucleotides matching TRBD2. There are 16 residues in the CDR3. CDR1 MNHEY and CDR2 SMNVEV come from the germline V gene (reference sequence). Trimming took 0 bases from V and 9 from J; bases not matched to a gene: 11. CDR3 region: CASSLSIAGGPKGQYF. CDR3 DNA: TGTGCCAGCAGTTTATCGATAGCGGGAGGCCCGAAGGGGCAGTACTTC.

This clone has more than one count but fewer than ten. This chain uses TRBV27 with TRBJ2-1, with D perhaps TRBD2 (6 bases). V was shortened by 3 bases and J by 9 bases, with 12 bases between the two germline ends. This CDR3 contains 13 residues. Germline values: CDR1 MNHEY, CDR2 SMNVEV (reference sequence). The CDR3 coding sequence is TGTGCCAGCAGTTTCCCGACTAGGGGTGAGCAGTTCTTC. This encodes CASSFPTRGEQFF.

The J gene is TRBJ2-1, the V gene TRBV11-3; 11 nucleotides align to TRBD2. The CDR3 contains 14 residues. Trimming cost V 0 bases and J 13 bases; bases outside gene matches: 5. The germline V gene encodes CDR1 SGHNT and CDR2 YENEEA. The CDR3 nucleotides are TGTGCCAGCAGCTTAGACCCAGGGACTAGCGGACAGTTCTTC. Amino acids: CASSLDPGTSGQFF.

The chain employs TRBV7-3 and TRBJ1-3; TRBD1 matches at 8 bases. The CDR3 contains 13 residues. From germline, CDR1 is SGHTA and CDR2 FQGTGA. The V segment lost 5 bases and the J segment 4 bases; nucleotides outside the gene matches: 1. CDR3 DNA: TGTGCCAGCAGCCGGGACAGGGGAAACACCATATATTTT. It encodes CASSRDRGNTIYF.